Listed here are 30 T cell receptor beta chains from one sample, sequenced in a study of OX40 agonist ivuxolimab in advanced cancers. The repertoire was sequenced with immunoSEQ multiplex PCR; TCRdb's copy has only in-frame clones and lacks some. The repertoire has around 74,000 clones, 92% of them found once; the top ten carry around 0.53%. The source material was CD4+ or CD8+ T cells sorted from blood, sampled in a trial of the OX40 agonist ivuxolimab. The receptor set was obtained from an adult with an advanced solid tumor such as melanoma, head and neck, liver or kidney cancer.

V gene TRBV11-3 combines with J gene TRBJ2-1; TRBD2 matches 13 bases. Trimming cost V 1 base and J 4 bases; bases outside gene matches: 1. Germline CDR1 and CDR2: SGHNT and YENEEA. The CDR3 has 16 amino acids. This chain's CDR3 is CASSLGTSGGYNEQFF. The DNA of the CDR3 is TGTGCCAGCAGCTTAGGGACTAGCGGGGGATACAATGAGCAGTTCTTC. The whole variable domain, filled in from reference TRBV11-3 and TRBJ2-1, reads EAGVVQSPRYKIIEKKQPVAFWCNPISGHNTLYWYLQNLGQGPELLIRYENEEAVDDSQLPKDRFSAERLKGVDSTLKIQPAELGDSAVYLCASSLGTSGGYNEQFFGPGTRLTVL.

In its sample, this clone was seen once. The chain employs TRBV7-2 and TRBJ2-4; TRBD2 is a possible D gene (6 bases). Trimming left V 4 bases short and J 3 bases short, with 22 bases between. The CDR3 has 18 amino acids. CDR1 and CDR2 from the germline V gene are SGHTA and FQGNSA. For the CDR3, the DNA is TGTGCCAGCAGCTCGCGGGGAGACTGGGGTGCGGGCAAAAACATTCAGTACTTC. Its protein product is CASSSRGDWGAGKNIQYF.

CDR3 region: CASSISFSYEQYF. DNA of the CDR3: TGTGCCAGTAGTATTAGTTTCTCCTACGAGCAGTACTTC. The chain is built from TRBV19 and TRBJ2-7; D gene unclear. This CDR3 is built from 13 residues. V was pared by 3 bases and J by 0 bases, with 6 bases between. Germline V gene sequence: CDR1 LNHDA, CDR2 SQIVND (reference sequence).

The CDR3 sequence: CASSLGQAGAGLETQYF. DNA of the CDR3: TGTGCCAGCAGCTTAGGGCAAGCGGGAGCGGGTCTCGAGACCCAGTACTTC. The chain recombines TRBV11-3 with TRBJ2-5; 8 bases line up with TRBD2. Germline V lookup: CDR1 SGHNT, CDR2 YENEEA. V was pared by 1 base and J by 5 bases, with 12 bases of the junction left unmatched. The CDR3 contains 17 residues.

The gene calls are TRBV7-9 and TRBJ1-2; D possibly corresponds to TRBD1 (6 bases). The V and J ends lost 0 bases and 4 bases respectively, with 12 bases between them. The CDR3 is made up of 15 amino acids. Germline CDR1 SEHNR, CDR2 FQNEAQ (reference sequence). The CDR3 DNA follows: TGTGCCAGCAGCTTAGCGACCAGGGGTCCCTATGGCTACACCTTC. This encodes CASSLATRGPYGYTF.

This rearrangement joins TRBV27 to TRBJ2-2; TRBD2 might be the D (6 bases). The CDR3 loop spans 14 amino acids. Trimming shortened V by 2 bases and J by 4 bases, and 8 bases separated the two germline ends. Germline CDR1 reads MNHEY; CDR2 reads SMNVEV (reference sequence). CDR3 in amino acids: CASSLLGSTGELFF. CDR3 nucleotide sequence: TGTGCCAGCAGTTTACTCGGGAGCACCGGGGAGCTGTTTTTT.

The chain combines TRBV19 with TRBJ1-2, with D perhaps TRBD1 (5 bases). The CDR3 totals 13 residues. V was trimmed by 5 bases and J by 7 bases, leaving 14 bases between them. Per the germline V gene, CDR1 is LNHDA and CDR2 is SQIVND (reference sequence). The chain's CDR3 is CASSQGQVGGYTF. As DNA, the CDR3 is TGTGCCAGTAGTCAAGGACAAGTCGGTGGCTACACCTTC. The entire variable domain, with the rest obtained from reference TRBV19 and TRBJ1-2, is as follows: DGGITQSPKYLFRKEGQNVTLSCEQNLNHDAMYWYRQDPGQGLRLIYYSQIVNDFQKGDIAEGYSVSREKKESFPLTVTSAQKNPTAFYLCASSQGQVGGYTFGSGTRLTVV.

CDR3 protein: CASSYGTRNNEQFF. Written as DNA, the CDR3 is TGTGCCAGCAGCTATGGGACTAGAAACAATGAGCAGTTCTTC. This chain connects TRBV5-6 to TRBJ2-1; TRBD2 matches 8 bases. This CDR3 comprises 14 residues. J lost 5 bases, V lost 3 bases, and 4 bases had no gene match. The germline gives CDR1 SGHDT, CDR2 YYEEEE.

V gene TRBV4-2 combines with J gene TRBJ2-4, with 11 bases that match TRBD1. V was pared by 4 bases and J by 5 bases, with 13 bases of the junction left unmatched. Germline V CDR1 and CDR2: LGHNA, YNFKEQ. This CDR3 contains 18 residues. The CDR3 nucleotides are TGTGCCAGCAGCCGACGGACAGGGGGCACAGTGGACGAAAACATTCAGTACTTC. Translated: CASSRRTGGTVDENIQYF.

The rearrangement uses TRBV9 and TRBJ2-3; 9 bases are shared with TRBD2. V was clipped by 3 bases and J by 13 bases; unmatched bases: 9. The CDR3 consists of 13 residues. Germline CDR1 and CDR2: SGDLS and YYNGEE. CDR3 sequence: CASSDNLAGSEYF. As DNA, the CDR3 is TGTGCCAGCAGCGACAACCTAGCGGGATCTGAGTATTTT.

The rearrangement links TRBV5-1 to TRBJ2-3, with D tentatively TRBD1 (5 bases). Germline CDR1 reads SGHRS; CDR2 reads YFSETQ. This CDR3 is 13 amino acids long. V lost 3 bases, J lost 6 bases, and 11 bases lay in between. The CDR3 DNA is TGCGCCAGCAGCTCACTATCAGGGGATACGCAGTATTTT. Translated: CASSSLSGDTQYF.

This chain links TRBV15 with TRBJ2-7; 10 bases are a match to TRBD2. The CDR3 is 14 amino acids. J gave up 3 bases and V 4 bases, and 3 bases lay outside the gene matches. Germline CDR1 is LNHNV and CDR2 is YYDKDF (reference sequence). Here the CDR3 reads CATSKGLANYEQYF. The DNA for the CDR3 is TGTGCCACCAGCAAGGGACTAGCGAACTACGAGCAGTACTTC.

The chain combines TRBV5-1 with TRBJ2-3, with 8 bases matching TRBD2. The V gene end was trimmed by 2 bases and the J gene end by 2 bases; junction bases not matched to a gene: 1. The CDR3 is 14 amino acids. Germline V gene lookup returns CDR1 SGHRS and CDR2 YFSETQ. Here the CDR3 DNA reads TGCGCCAGCAGCTTTAGCGGGGACACAGATACGCAGTATTTT. Translation: CASSFSGDTDTQYF.

The chain carries TRBV7-3 and TRBJ2-5; 8 nucleotides align to TRBD1. The V segment lost 4 bases and the J segment 1 base; nucleotides outside the gene matches: 5. The CDR3 sequence is 15 residues long. Germline lookup yields CDR1 SGHTA and CDR2 FQGTGA. DNA for the CDR3: TGTGCCAGCAGCTCCCAAGGACAGGGCCAAGAGACCCAGTACTTC. Translating it yields CASSSQGQGQETQYF.

The V call is TRBV11-2, the J call TRBJ2-5; 10 bases fit TRBD1. This CDR3 comprises 14 residues. J lost 7 bases, V lost 4 bases, and 6 bases had no gene match. Germline loops: CDR1 SGHAT, CDR2 FQNNGV. The CDR3 reads CASSSGQGWGTQYF. CDR3 sequence (DNA): TGTGCCAGCAGCTCGGGACAGGGGTGGGGGACCCAGTACTTC.

The V and J genes are TRBV27 and TRBJ2-3, with D possibly TRBD2 on 7 matching bases. V lost 4 bases and J 1 base, leaving 18 bases between the germline ends. The CDR3 sequence is 17 residues long. CDR1 and CDR2 (germline): MNHEY, SMNVEV (reference sequence). For the CDR3, the DNA is TGTGCCAGCAGTTCGCTCCAGGCGGGGGCCGGCACAGATACGCAGTATTTT. Its translation is CASSSLQAGAGTDTQYF.

The rearrangement links TRBV27 to TRBJ2-1, with 12 bases lining up with TRBD2. The CDR3 is 18 amino acids. The ends lost 4 bases at V and 7 bases at J; junction bases unmatched: 14. From germline, CDR1 is MNHEY and CDR2 SMNVEV (reference sequence). DNA of the CDR3: TGTGCCAGCAGTTGGACTAGCGGGAATAACCGGCGAAGGAATGAGCAGTTCTTC. Protein sequence: CASSWTSGNNRRRNEQFF.

The chain links TRBV28 to TRBJ2-7, with 9 bases matching TRBD1. With V trimmed by 8 bases and J by 9 bases, 8 bases remained unmatched. CDR1 and CDR2 (germline): MDHEN, SYDVKM. The CDR3 has 12 residues. Here the CDR3 reads CASVGQGFVQYF. CDR3 sequence (DNA): TGTGCCAGCGTGGGACAGGGTTTCGTGCAGTACTTC.

The chain is built from TRBV7-2 and TRBJ2-5, with 11 bases aligning to TRBD2. The CDR3 length is 15 residues. With V trimmed by 5 bases and J by 2 bases, 4 bases remained unmatched. Germline V gives CDR1 SGHTA, CDR2 FQGNSA. The DNA of the CDR3 is TGTGCCAGCAGCCTGACTAGCGGGGTACAAGAGACCCAGTACTTC. Its protein is CASSLTSGVQETQYF.

The V and J genes are TRBV14 and TRBJ2-2; D uncertain. This CDR3 spans 13 amino acids. The germline CDR1 and CDR2 sequences are SGHDN and FVKESK. V was trimmed by 1 base and J by 0 bases, leaving 0 bases between them. The CDR3 region has the DNA TGTGCCAGCAGCCAAGCGAACACCGGGGAGCTGTTTTTT. It is translated as CASSQANTGELFF.

The chain couples TRBV16 to TRBJ1-1; D unclear. The CDR3 runs to 12 residues. Germline V gene data show CDR1 as KGHSY and CDR2 as FQNENV. V lost 6 bases and J lost 7, with 12 bases in between. Here the CDR3 reads CASSPEGSEAFF. The CDR3 bases are TGTGCCAGCAGTCCGGAGGGTAGTGAAGCTTTCTTT.

This chain uses TRBV7-3 with TRBJ2-1; 13 bases are a match to TRBD2. The V and J ends lost 4 bases and 0 bases, in that order; junction bases with no gene match: 6. Germline assignment: CDR1 SGHTA and CDR2 FQGTGA. This CDR3 contains 18 residues. As DNA, the CDR3 is TGTGCCAGCAGCTCCCAGACTAGCGGGAGGACCTCCTACAATGAGCAGTTCTTC. Encoded protein: CASSSQTSGRTSYNEQFF.

V usage is TRBV5-8 and J usage is TRBJ2-7, with D perhaps matching TRBD1 (5 bases). V lost 5 bases to trimming and J lost 3 bases, with 15 bases between them. The germline V gene encodes CDR1 SGHTS and CDR2 YDEGEE. The CDR3 runs 14 residues. The CDR3 spells CASSSNPGYYEQYF. CDR3 bases: TGTGCCAGCAGTTCAAACCCAGGGTACTACGAGCAGTACTTC.

V gene TRBV29-1 combines with J gene TRBJ2-6, with D possibly TRBD1 on 5 matching bases. Germline V gene lookup returns CDR1 SQVTM and CDR2 ANQGSEA. Trimming shortened V by 3 bases and J by 3 bases, and 12 bases separated the two germline ends. The CDR3 covers 15 residues. CDR3 sequence (DNA): TGCAGCGTTGAGAACCCAGGGCTTGGGGCCAACGTCCTGACTTTC. Protein sequence: CSVENPGLGANVLTF.

J is TRBJ2-3 and V is TRBV11-2; D unresolved. V lost 5 bases and J 2 bases, leaving 2 bases between the germline ends. This CDR3 has 11 amino acids. The germline CDR1 and CDR2 sequences are SGHAT and FQNNGV. The CDR3 loop reads CASSATDTQYF. The CDR3, as DNA: TGTGCCAGCAGCGCCACAGATACGCAGTATTTT.

This rearrangement joins TRBV7-2 to TRBJ2-7; 8 bases align to TRBD2. The CDR3 has 18 amino acids. Germline CDR1 is SGHTA and CDR2 is FQGNSA. The V gene end was trimmed by 5 bases and the J gene end by 0 bases; junction bases not matched to a gene: 15. The CDR3 reads CASSPKGIAGPSSYEQYF. For the CDR3, the DNA is TGTGCCAGCAGCCCAAAGGGAATAGCGGGACCTAGCTCCTACGAGCAGTACTTC.

The gene calls are TRBV6-1 and TRBJ2-1, with 8 bases that match TRBD2. Trimming took 7 bases from V and 9 from J; bases not matched to a gene: 11. From germline, CDR1 is MNHNS and CDR2 SASEGT. The CDR3 extends over 14 amino acids. CDR3 sequence (DNA): TGTGCCAGCACCGGACTAGCAAGCTTTGGTGAGCAGTTCTTC. Translation gives CASTGLASFGEQFF.

CDR3 in amino acids: CASSYTGTAQIISTDTQYF. The DNA for the CDR3 is TGTGCCAGCAGCTACACCGGGACAGCACAGATCATTAGCACAGATACGCAGTATTTT. This chain joins TRBV7-2 and TRBJ2-3; 7 bases match TRBD1. Germline V gives CDR1 SGHTA, CDR2 FQGNSA. This CDR3 is built from 19 residues. Trimming removed 4 bases from V and 0 bases from J; junction bases left unmatched: 16.

V usage is TRBV4-2 and J usage is TRBJ2-5; no firm D call. The CDR3 extends over 15 amino acids. Germline V gene sequence: CDR1 LGHNA, CDR2 YNFKEQ. The V and J ends lost 4 bases and 2 bases respectively, with 14 bases between them. The CDR3 region has the DNA TGTGCCAGCAGCCGTGGTTTCACCACACAAGAGACCCAGTACTTC. This gives the protein CASSRGFTTQETQYF.

CDR3 region: CASSLWTGGNTEAFF. CDR3 bases: TGCGCCAGCAGCTTGTGGACAGGGGGAAACACTGAAGCTTTCTTT. The chain is built from TRBV5-1 and TRBJ1-1; 10 bases fit TRBD1. Germline CDR1 and CDR2: SGHRS and YFSETQ. V lost 1 base, J lost 2 bases, and 2 bases stayed unmatched. CDR3 length: 15 amino acids.